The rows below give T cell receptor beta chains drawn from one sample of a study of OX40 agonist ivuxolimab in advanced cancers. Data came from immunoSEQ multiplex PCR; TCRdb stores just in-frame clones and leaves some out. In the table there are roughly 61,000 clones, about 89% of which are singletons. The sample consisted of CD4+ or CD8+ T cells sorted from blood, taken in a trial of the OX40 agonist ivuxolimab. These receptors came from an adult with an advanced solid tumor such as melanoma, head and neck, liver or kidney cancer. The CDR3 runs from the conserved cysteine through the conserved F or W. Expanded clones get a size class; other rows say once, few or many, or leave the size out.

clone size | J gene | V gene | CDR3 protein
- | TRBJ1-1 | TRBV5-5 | CASSPDVSTEAFF
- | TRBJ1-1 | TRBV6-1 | CASSEGQGETEAFF
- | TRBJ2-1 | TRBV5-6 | CASSSGLANEQFF
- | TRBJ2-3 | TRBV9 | CASSAPTGGSTDTQYF
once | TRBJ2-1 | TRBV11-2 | CASSPLAPYNEQFF
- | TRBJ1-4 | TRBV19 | CASSIRDSGEKLFF
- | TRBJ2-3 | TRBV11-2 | CASSPSGLAGGPHTQYF
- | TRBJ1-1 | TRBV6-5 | CASRGGVYAGTEAFF
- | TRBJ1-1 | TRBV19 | CASSTIRAPNTEAFF
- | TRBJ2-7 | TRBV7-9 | CASSLVGALAYEQYF
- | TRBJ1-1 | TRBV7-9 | CASSLVEGNTEAFF
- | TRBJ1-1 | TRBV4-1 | CASSQVSLGNTEAFF
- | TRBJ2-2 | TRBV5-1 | CASSLGQGPNTGELFF
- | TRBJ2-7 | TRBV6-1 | CASSYGGGEQYF
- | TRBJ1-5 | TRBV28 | CASGTENQPQHF
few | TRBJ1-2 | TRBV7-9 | CASSFEVTPDGYTF
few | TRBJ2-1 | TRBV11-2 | CASSSTVNEQFF
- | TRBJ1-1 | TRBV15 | CATSRDQLTEAFF
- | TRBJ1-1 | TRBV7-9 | CASSPRLERDTEAFF
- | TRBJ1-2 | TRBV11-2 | CASTFPGTNYGYTF
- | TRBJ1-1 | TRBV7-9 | CASSYNLLTGFAEAFF
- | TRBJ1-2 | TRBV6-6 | CASSQPDRAGRGGYTF
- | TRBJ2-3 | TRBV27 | CASSLKSVPDTQYF
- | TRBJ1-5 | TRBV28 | CASSFSGRWPQHF
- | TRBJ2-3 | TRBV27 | CASSLPGLVRDTQYF
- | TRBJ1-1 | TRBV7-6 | CASSPGDSYTEAFF
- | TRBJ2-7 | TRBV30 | CAWRPGQDSYEQYF
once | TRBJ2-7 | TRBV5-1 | CASSLPGNDNEQYF
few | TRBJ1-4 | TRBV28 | CASSLSLGQLDEKLFF
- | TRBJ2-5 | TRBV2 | CASAPGDSSQETQYF
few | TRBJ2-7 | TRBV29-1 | CSVDSSSYEQYF
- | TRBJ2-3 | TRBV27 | CASSLTGADTDTQYF
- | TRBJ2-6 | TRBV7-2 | CASTDRSSGANVLTF
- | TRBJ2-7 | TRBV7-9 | CASSSLGERYEQYF
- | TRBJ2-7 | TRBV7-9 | CASSLGERREQYF
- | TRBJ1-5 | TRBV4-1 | CASSQGSEGYQPQHF
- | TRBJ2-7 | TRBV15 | CATSESRGLYEQYF
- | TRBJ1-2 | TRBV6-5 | CASRTGVNGYTF
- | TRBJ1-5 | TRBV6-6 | CASTQDSAGPQHF
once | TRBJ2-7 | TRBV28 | CASSPGWDDSYEQYF
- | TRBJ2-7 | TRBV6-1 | CASSEVTGIVDGNEQYF
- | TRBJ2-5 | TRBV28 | CASREQGAGETQYF
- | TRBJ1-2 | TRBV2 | CATNGGNGYTF
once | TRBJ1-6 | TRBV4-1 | CASRQTGDSSYNSPLHF
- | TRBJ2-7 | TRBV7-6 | CASSLGVKGHEQYF
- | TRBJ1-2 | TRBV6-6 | CASSYSSRGYGYTF
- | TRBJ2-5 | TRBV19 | CASSSIWGAQETQYF
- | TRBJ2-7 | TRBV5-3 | CARSLKGDVSDEQYF
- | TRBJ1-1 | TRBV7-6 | CASSLRVGTEAFF